This T cell receptor beta chain was observed in a study of shared clonotypes between healthy human individuals. On the study more broadly: Each donor's CD4 naive and CD4 memory cells filled three plates apiece, CD8 naive two, and CD8 memory one. Study-wide results and limits: Clonotype sharing among the donors was expected to vary with sequencing depth.

CD45RO negativity and positive selection for CCR7 defined naive CD8 cells, a population that excluded terminally differentiated effector memory CD45RA+ cells. CDR3 length: 15 residues. Germline lookup yields CDR1 LGHNA and CDR2 YSLEER. The ends lost 0 bases at V and 6 bases at J; junction bases unmatched: 5. The table came from immunoSEQ multiplex PCR; TCRdb's copy has only in-frame clones and leaves some out. The sample consists of roughly 850,000 clones, about 96% of them appearing once. This clone was seen only once. Its matching antigen is unknown. The source of this sequence is a man under 40 in good health. This chain links TRBV4-3 with TRBJ2-3; 8 nucleotides line up with TRBD2. Sequencing used naive CD8+ T cells sorted from blood. The CDR3 coding sequence is TGCGCCAGCAGCCAAGACGGCGGGGGGTTGGATACGCAGTATTTT. Protein product: CASSQDGGGLDTQYF.